This is a list of T cell receptor beta chains from one sample in a study of shared clonotypes between healthy human individuals. The repertoire was sequenced with immunoSEQ multiplex PCR; TCRdb's copy has only in-frame clones and lacks some. The sample has 2 million to 3 million clones, approximately 94% seen once. The sample was naive CD4+ T cells from PBMCs. All receptors come from a man aged 18 to 30 in good health. Some clones in this sample may be carry-over from other donors' samples. CDR3s include the opening cysteine and the closing phenylalanine or tryptophan. Each record gives: V gene, J gene, clone size, D gene, CDR3 protein, CDR3 DNA. A D gene is named only where the DNA matches it firmly. Expanded clones are given a class, and other clones once, few, many or no size at all.

TRBV28	TRBJ2-1	-	-	CASRSSRSYNEQFF	TGTGCCAGCAGAAGTAGCAGGTCCTACAATGAGCAGTTCTTC
TRBV5-1	TRBJ2-2	-	-	CASSGGQTNTGELFF	TGCGCCAGCAGCGGGGGGCAAACGAACACCGGGGAGCTGTTTTTT
TRBV7-2	TRBJ2-7	-	-	CASSQRSSYEQYF	TGTGCCAGCAGCCAGAGAAGCTCCTACGAGCAGTACTTC
TRBV28	TRBJ2-7	-	-	CASSLNQAREQYF	TGTGCCAGCAGTTTAAATCAAGCCCGGGAGCAGTACTTC
TRBV18	TRBJ1-2	once	-	CASSPRQRGNYGYTF	TGTGCCAGCTCACCCCGGCAGCGGGGGAACTATGGCTACACCTTC
TRBV2	TRBJ1-2	once	-	CASSELGAYGYTF	TGTGCCAGCAGTGAATTGGGGGCCTATGGCTACACCTTC
TRBV5-1	TRBJ2-3	-	TRBD1	CASSRDRVEIYTQYF	TGCGCCAGCAGCCGTGACAGGGTGGAGATCTATACGCAGTATTTT
TRBV9	TRBJ2-1	-	TRBD2	CASSVGAGEEGEQFF	TGTGCCAGCAGCGTAGGAGCGGGAGAAGAGGGTGAGCAGTTCTTC
TRBV19	TRBJ1-5	few	TRBD1	CASRQGQATNQPQHF	TGTGCCAGTAGACAGGGACAGGCGACCAATCAGCCCCAGCATTTT
TRBV7-9	TRBJ2-7	-	-	CASSFSGLSYEQYF	TGTGCCAGCAGCTTTTCCGGGCTCTCCTACGAGCAGTACTTC
TRBV5-6	TRBJ2-1	-	-	CASSFDGDEQFF	TGTGCCAGCAGCTTCGATGGTGATGAGCAGTTCTTC
TRBV2	TRBJ2-6	-	-	CASSFDISGANVLTF	TGTGCCAGCAGTTTCGACATCTCCGGGGCCAACGTCCTGACTTTC
TRBV28	TRBJ2-2	-	-	CVVAASYAGELFF	TGTGTCGTGGCGGCTAGTTATGCCGGGGAGCTGTTTTTT